The rows below give T cell receptor beta chains drawn from one sample of a study of beta chain features in type 1 diabetes. The protocol was immunoSEQ multiplex PCR, while the TCRdb copy is restricted to in-frame clones and leaves out a portion. The sample consists of about 240,000 clones, around 14% of them appearing once. Sequencing used naive CD4+ T cells from blood. The receptor source for this set is a man younger than 45 with type 1 diabetes. Each CDR3 is given with its conserved first and last residue. D genes are given only for firm matches. Size is omitted from some rows. Given values are once, few, many or a class for expanded clones.

V gene	J gene	clone size	D gene	CDR3 protein	CDR3 DNA
TRBV18	TRBJ1-2	-	TRBD1	CASSLSTGDLLVYGYTF	TGTGCCAGCTCACTCTCGACAGGGGATTTGCTAGTCTATGGCTACACCTTC
TRBV9	TRBJ2-1	few	-	CASSVVGVGEQFF	TGTGCCAGCAGCGTAGTAGGGGTCGGTGAGCAGTTCTTC
TRBV5-1	TRBJ2-1	-	TRBD2	CASSLAMGLAGGGYEQFF	TGCGCCAGCAGCTTGGCCATGGGACTAGCGGGAGGAGGGTATGAGCAGTTCTTC
TRBV30	TRBJ1-1	few	-	CAWNRGGAEAFF	TGTGCCTGGAATCGGGGTGGGGCTGAAGCTTTCTTT
TRBV19	TRBJ2-2	few	TRBD1	CASSIRTGGTGELFF	TGTGCCAGTAGTATTAGGACAGGAGGTACCGGGGAGCTGTTTTTT
TRBV18	TRBJ2-1	-	-	CASSLAGLSYNEQFF	TGTGCCAGCTCACTCGCGGGACTTAGTTACAATGAGCAGTTCTTC
TRBV10-3	TRBJ2-7	-	TRBD1	CAISEWTGPGHEQYF	TGTGCCATCAGCGAGTGGACAGGACCGGGGCACGAGCAGTACTTC
TRBV6-5	TRBJ1-1	-	TRBD1	CASSYSRQGITEAFF	TGTGCCAGCAGTTACTCGAGACAGGGTATCACTGAAGCTTTCTTT
TRBV14	TRBJ1-1	-	-	CASSPGTGWNTEAFF	TGTGCCAGCAGCCCCGGAACAGGATGGAACACTGAAGCTTTCTTT
TRBV5-1	TRBJ2-3	few	-	CASSPTGYEGTQYF	TGCGCCAGCAGCCCTACAGGGTACGAGGGTACGCAGTATTTT
TRBV6-5	TRBJ2-7	-	-	CASSRTVYEQYF	TGTGCCAGCAGCCGGACAGTCTACGAGCAGTACTTC
TRBV13	TRBJ2-4	-	TRBD2	CASRRAGGKNIQYF	TGTGCCAGCAGGAGGGCGGGAGGGAAAAACATTCAGTACTTC
TRBV7-9	TRBJ1-2	few	-	CASSLDRGANYGYTF	TGTGCCAGCAGCTTAGACCGGGGAGCTAACTATGGCTACACCTTC
TRBV5-6	TRBJ2-7	few	-	CASSWGQPTGYEQYF	TGTGCCAGCAGCTGGGGACAACCGACGGGTTACGAGCAGTACTTC
TRBV4-2	TRBJ2-1	few	TRBD2	CASSAGPYNEQFF	TGTGCCAGCTCAGCGGGGCCCTACAATGAGCAGTTCTTC
TRBV30	TRBJ1-1	-	TRBD1	CAWSGQGFEAFF	TGTGCCTGGAGCGGACAGGGTTTTGAAGCTTTCTTT
TRBV30	TRBJ2-2	few	-	CAWRSGVNTGELFF	TGTGCCTGGAGGTCAGGGGTAAACACCGGGGAGCTGTTTTTT
TRBV19	TRBJ2-1	few	-	CASSIEGLRYNEQFF	TGTGCCAGTAGTATAGAGGGGCTCCGATACAATGAGCAGTTCTTC
TRBV5-1	TRBJ2-3	-	TRBD2	CASSRPAGGGTDTQYF	TGCGCCAGCAGCCGTCCCGCGGGGGGGGGCACAGATACGCAGTATTTT
TRBV7-2	TRBJ2-2	-	-	CASSLARPGRGSGELFF	TGTGCCAGCAGCTTAGCGAGGCCTGGCCGTGGGTCCGGGGAGCTGTTTTTT
TRBV5-1	TRBJ2-2	few	TRBD1	CASSLDGQGSAGELFF	TGCGCCAGCAGCTTGGACGGACAGGGGTCGGCCGGGGAGCTGTTTTTT
TRBV7-8	TRBJ1-2	-	-	CASSLQGNYGYTF	TGTGCCAGCAGCTTACAGGGAAACTATGGCTACACCTTC
TRBV10-3	TRBJ2-3	-	TRBD1	CATTGGLTDTQYF	TGTGCCACGACAGGGGGCCTCACAGATACGCAGTATTTT
TRBV2	TRBJ1-5	few	TRBD1	CASSEQGDQPQHF	TGTGCCAGCAGTGAACAGGGGGATCAGCCCCAGCATTTT
TRBV6-5	TRBJ2-7	few	TRBD2	CASSSPAGGTSEQYF	TGTGCCAGCAGTTCCCCAGCGGGGGGGACCAGCGAGCAGTACTTC
TRBV5-1	TRBJ2-7	-	TRBD1	CASSLGPPGQGTYEQYF	TGCGCCAGCAGCTTGGGCCCCCCGGGACAGGGGACCTACGAGCAGTACTTC